Included here is one T cell receptor (beta chain) sequence, with context. Its antigen is not identified. CDR1 is MDHEN, CDR2 SYDVKM, per germline. V trimming: 5 bases; J trimming: 4 bases; junction bases outside the gene matches: 8. The CDR3 length is 16 residues. The data are from a study of cytomegalovirus exposure and HLA in healthy donors. Study-wide context: There were under 140 million unique TCR beta sequences, drawn from roughly 200 million T cells, in an earlier analysis. When 398 donors were genotyped, more than 70% of them were found to fall in the Caucasian-associated ancestry cluster. Findings and limits, study-wide: As a later analysis showed, a missense DCLRE1C variant was linked to trimming of TCR beta V- and J-genes.

Primers: 60 Vbeta forward and 13 Jbeta reverse. Original data processing: A later analysis tallied 75 million to 80 million unique TCR beta chains, around 10 million of them shared. TCRdb's copy holds only in-frame clones and misses some; the assay was immunoSEQ multiplex PCR. V, J and clone size are those of that table, while D and trimming were read from the DNA. The repertoire holds some 140,000 clones, with around 79% as singletons. The TCR originated in a man aged 25 to 40 in good health and CMV-seropositive. The chain combines TRBV28 with TRBJ1-4, with TRBD1 matching over 9 bases. Material for sequencing was PBMCs. The CDR3 region has the DNA TGTGCCAGCAGTCTACAGGGGGCGGGAAGTAATGAAAAACTGTTTTTT. This translates into CASSLQGAGSNEKLFF.